One TCR beta chain is described in this entry. Antigen unknown. These data originate in a study of cytomegalovirus exposure and HLA in healthy donors. On the study more broadly: For the roughly 370 genotyped donors, 75% to 90% fell within the Caucasian-associated ancestry cluster.

The PCR ran on 60 Vbeta and 13 Jbeta primers. The method was immunoSEQ multiplex PCR; TCRdb's version includes in-frame clones alone and lacks a portion of them. The table lists tens of thousands of clones. Germline values: CDR1 MNHNS, CDR2 SASEGT. The CDR3 has 14 residues. V dropped 6 bases and J dropped 6; count of bases not matched to a gene: 3. Regarding the study as a whole: The authors later found TCR association rates varying by HLA locus, with DRB1 most and HLA-C fewest. A link between a missense DCLRE1C variant and TCR beta V- and J-gene trimming emerged from a later analysis.

Sequencing was carried out using PBMCs. The chain is built from TRBV6-1 and TRBJ2-7, with 15 bases identical to TRBD2. The source of this sequence is a man aged 40-49 years in good health and CMV-seropositive. The DNA of the CDR3 is TGTGCCAGCAGCGGGGGACTAGCGGGAGGCGAGCAGTACTTC. The encoded protein is CASSGGLAGGEQYF.